This T cell receptor beta chain came from a study of T cells after yellow fever vaccination. TCRdb analysed the 5' RACE reads with MiXCR anew, one entry per CDR3 protein. The table has fewer than 450,000 distinct CDR3 sequences, about 4% seen once; the top ten hold 24%. About this clonotype: The antigen remains unidentified.

Study results and limitations: A small share of clonotypes appeared in both CD4 and CD8 compartments.

V was shortened by 1 base and J by 5 bases, with 14 bases between the two germline ends. CDR1 and CDR2 (germline): SGHKS, YYEKEE (reference sequence). The CDR3 totals 15 residues. Sample: PBMCs, taken 5 days after the yellow fever booster vaccination. The V and J genes are TRBV5-5 and TRBJ2-3; D is unresolved. The TCR was taken from a young man who received the YFV17D yellow fever vaccine. The chain's CDR3 is CASSLRPSFEDTQYF. CDR3 nucleotides: TGTGCCAGCAGCTTGCGTCCCAGCTTCGAAGATACGCAGTATTTT. Combining the CDR3 with reference TRBV5-5 and TRBJ2-3 gives the whole variable domain DAGVTQSPTHLIKTRGQQVTLRCSPISGHKSVSWYQQVLGQGPQFIFQYYEKEERGRGNFPDRFSARQFPNYSSELNVNALLLGDSALYLCASSLRPSFEDTQYFGPGTRLTVL.